These 16 T cell receptor beta chains were all obtained from the same sample, sequenced in a study of cytotoxic CD8 clonotypes in ibrutinib-treated CLL. TCRdb keeps only in-frame clones here, not all; method: immunoSEQ multiplex PCR. This sample has approximately 280,000 clones, with approximately 76% found just once. This material consisted of PBMCs, taken at disease progression, from a patient treated with ibrutinib. These receptors were taken from a human donor with chronic lymphocytic leukemia.

The rearrangement links TRBV2 to TRBJ1-4; the D gene is possibly TRBD1 (6 bases). CDR1 is SNHLY and CDR2 is FYNNEI in the germline V gene. V was trimmed by 0 bases and J by 10 bases, leaving 12 bases between them. CDR3 size: 14 residues. The CDR3 DNA reads TGTGCCAGCAGTGAAGCGCCGGGGGGCGGAAAACTGTTTTTT. Amino acid sequence: CASSEAPGGGKLFF. The variable domain in full, with the rest retrieved from reference TRBV2 and TRBJ1-4, is EPEVTQTPSHQVTQMGQEVILRCVPISNHLYFYWYRQILGQKVEFLVSFYNNEISEKSEIFDDQFSVERPDGSNFTLKIRSTKLEDSAMYFCASSEAPGGGKLFFGSGTQLSVL.

The J gene is TRBJ2-7, the V gene TRBV9; a possible D gene is TRBD2 (6 bases). In germline, CDR1 is SGDLS, CDR2 YYNGEE. This CDR3 contains 14 residues. Trimming removed 2 bases from V and 5 bases from J, with 14 bases in between. The CDR3 bases are TGTGCCAGCAGCGTCTGGGACGGAGGGGACGAGCAGTACTTC. This codes for CASSVWDGGDEQYF.

This clone turned up a few times. V is TRBV14 and J is TRBJ1-2; D gene uncertain. There are 13 residues in the CDR3. Deletions cut 2 bases from V and 3 bases from J, with 7 bases between. Germline loops: CDR1 SGHDN, CDR2 FVKESK. The CDR3, as DNA: TGTGCCAGCAGCCAAACTCGGGACTATGGCTACACCTTC. Protein: CASSQTRDYGYTF.

This clone was seen a handful of times. This chain connects TRBV6-6 to TRBJ2-7; perhaps D is TRBD1 or TRBD2 (5 bases each). This CDR3 has 13 amino acids. Germline V CDR1 and CDR2: MNHNY, SVGAGI (reference sequence). With 4 bases removed from V and 7 bases from J, the gap between germline ends came to 14 bases. The CDR3 loop reads CASSSAGTGEQYF. DNA for the CDR3: TGTGCCAGCAGTTCCGCCGGGACGGGGGAGCAGTACTTC.

The chain is built from TRBV6-5 and TRBJ2-7; 9 bases align to TRBD1. J lost 2 bases, V lost 2 bases, and 7 bases had no gene match. This CDR3 has 16 amino acids. Germline CDR1 reads MNHEY; CDR2 reads SVGAGI. The CDR3 coding sequence is TGTGCCAGCAGTTACCTGCGAGGGGACAGGGCCTACGAGCAGTACTTC. Translated, it gives CASSYLRGDRAYEQYF.

This sequence joins TRBV7-2 and TRBJ2-7; D gene uncertain. The CDR3 loop spans 15 amino acids. V lost 8 bases and J lost 0, with 17 bases in between. CDR1 is SGHTA, CDR2 FQGNSA, per germline. CDR3 bases: TGTGCCAGCCTTCCTCCACACGGTCGCTCCTACGAGCAGTACTTC. Amino acids: CASLPPHGRSYEQYF.

The rearrangement links TRBV18 to TRBJ1-5; unclear D gene. CDR1 is KGHSH and CDR2 is LQKENI in the germline V gene. The CDR3 is 15 residues long. The V end was cut by 6 bases, the J end by 5 bases, with 17 bases between. CDR3 in DNA: TGTGCCAGCTCCCCTAACATGGGTTTGGATCAGCCCCAGCATTTT. Protein product: CASSPNMGLDQPQHF.

The chain joins TRBV27 to TRBJ1-1; 9 nucleotides match TRBD1. The CDR3 loop spans 13 amino acids. Per germline, CDR1 MNHEY and CDR2 SMNVEV (reference sequence). The V and J ends lost 10 bases and 3 bases, in that order; junction bases with no gene match: 6. The CDR3, as DNA: TGTGCCACCAAACAGGGGGCTGACACTGAAGCTTTCTTT. Encoded protein: CATKQGADTEAFF.

This chain joins TRBV15 and TRBJ1-1; D is uncertain. Between the trimmed V and J ends, which lost 0 bases and 7 bases, there was a span of 18 bases. Germline CDR1 and CDR2: LNHNV and YYDKDF (reference sequence). This CDR3 contains 16 residues. Here the CDR3 reads CATSRDWATLGSEAFF. The DNA for the CDR3 is TGTGCCACCAGCAGAGATTGGGCAACCCTGGGCAGTGAAGCTTTCTTT.

The chain employs TRBV7-3 and TRBJ1-1; no definite D call. Germline loops: CDR1 SGHTA, CDR2 FQGTGA. This CDR3 contains 13 residues. Deletions cut 2 bases from V and 0 bases from J, with 4 bases between. The CDR3: CASSLVMNTEAFF. CDR3 nucleotide sequence: TGTGCCAGCAGCTTAGTGATGAACACTGAAGCTTTCTTT.

This chain links TRBV28 with TRBJ1-2; maybe TRBD1 (6 bases). Germline assignment: CDR1 MDHEN and CDR2 SYDVKM. V dropped 0 bases and J dropped 2 bases, with 22 bases sitting between them. The CDR3 runs to 19 residues. CDR3 sequence (DNA): TGTGCCAGCAGTTTATGGACAGGCCTGGCGATAGCGGGGAACTATGGCTACACCTTC. This encodes CASSLWTGLAIAGNYGYTF.

The chain employs TRBV5-1 and TRBJ2-2, with D uncertain. Germline CDR1 reads SGHRS; CDR2 reads YFSETQ. This CDR3 is 13 amino acids long. Trimming stripped 4 bases from V and 4 bases from J, with 8 bases between. CDR3 DNA sequence: TGCGCCAGCAGCCAGGTCGTCACCGGGGAGCTGTTTTTT. The encoded protein is CASSQVVTGELFF.

The chain recombines TRBV2 with TRBJ2-7; 7 bases align to TRBD1. The germline gives CDR1 SNHLY, CDR2 FYNNEI. CDR3 size: 16 residues. V was clipped by 1 base and J by 2 bases; unmatched bases: 8. In DNA, the CDR3 is TGTGCCAGCAGTGAAGAGTGGCGACAGGGCACCTACGAGCAGTACTTC. Its protein product is CASSEEWRQGTYEQYF.

The chain joins TRBV15 to TRBJ1-4; D is uncertain. The CDR3 is made up of 15 amino acids. Deletions cut 0 bases from V and 7 bases from J, with 12 bases between. The germline V gene has CDR1 LNHNV and CDR2 YYDKDF (reference sequence). CDR3 amino acids: CATSRDRVSGEKLFF. The CDR3 DNA is TGTGCCACCAGCAGAGATCGGGTGTCCGGTGAAAAACTGTTTTTT.

V is TRBV6-5 and J is TRBJ2-7; D remains unclear. Trimming took 5 bases from V and 2 from J, leaving 10 bases between them. CDR3 size: 13 residues. Germline-derived CDR1 and CDR2 are MNHEY and SVGAGI. Written as DNA, the CDR3 is TGTGCCAGCAGTGAATACTCCACCTACGAGCAGTACTTC. Its protein is CASSEYSTYEQYF.

The rearrangement joins TRBV2 to TRBJ2-1, with D tentatively TRBD1 (6 bases). Germline lookup yields CDR1 SNHLY and CDR2 FYNNEI. The CDR3 loop spans 15 amino acids. The V gene lost 7 bases and the J gene lost 5 bases, with 18 bases spanning the gap. The CDR3 sequence is CASKAITGPHNEQFF. CDR3 sequence (DNA): TGTGCCAGCAAAGCGATCACAGGGCCCCACAATGAGCAGTTCTTC. The whole variable domain, remainder taken from reference TRBV2 and TRBJ2-1, is EPEVTQTPSHQVTQMGQEVILRCVPISNHLYFYWYRQILGQKVEFLVSFYNNEISEKSEIFDDQFSVERPDGSNFTLKIRSTKLEDSAMYFCASKAITGPHNEQFFGPGTRLTVL.